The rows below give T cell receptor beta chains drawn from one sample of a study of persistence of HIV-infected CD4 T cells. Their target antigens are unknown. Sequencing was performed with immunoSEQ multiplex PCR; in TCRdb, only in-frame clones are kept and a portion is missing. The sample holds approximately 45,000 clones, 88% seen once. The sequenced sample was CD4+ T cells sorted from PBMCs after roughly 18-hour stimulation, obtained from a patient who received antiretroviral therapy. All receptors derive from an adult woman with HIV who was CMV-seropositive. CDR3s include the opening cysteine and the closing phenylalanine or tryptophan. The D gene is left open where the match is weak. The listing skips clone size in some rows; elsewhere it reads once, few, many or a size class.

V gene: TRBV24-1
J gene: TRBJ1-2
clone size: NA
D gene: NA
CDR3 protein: CATSDPLVGAVGYTF
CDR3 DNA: TGTGCCACCAGTGACCCCCTAGTGGGGGCGGTTGGCTACACCTTC

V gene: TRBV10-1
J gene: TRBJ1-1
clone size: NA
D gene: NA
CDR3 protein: CASSAQQVSTEAFF
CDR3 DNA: TGCGCCAGCAGTGCTCAACAGGTTTCCACTGAAGCTTTCTTT

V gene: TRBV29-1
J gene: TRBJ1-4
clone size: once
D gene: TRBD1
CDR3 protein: CSVGGQGSEKLFF
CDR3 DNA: TGCAGCGTTGGGGGACAGGGGTCAGAAAAACTGTTTTTT

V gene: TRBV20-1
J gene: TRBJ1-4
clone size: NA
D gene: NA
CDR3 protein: CSASFDGTNEKLFF
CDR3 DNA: TGCAGTGCTAGTTTTGACGGTACTAATGAAAAACTGTTTTTT

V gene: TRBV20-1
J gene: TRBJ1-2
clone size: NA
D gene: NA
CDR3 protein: CSSPHNYGYTF
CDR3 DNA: TGCAGTAGCCCCCACAACTATGGCTACACCTTC

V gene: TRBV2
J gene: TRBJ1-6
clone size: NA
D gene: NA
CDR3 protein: CASRKDGGPLHF
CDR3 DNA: TGTGCCAGCAGGAAGGACGGCGGACCCCTCCACTTT

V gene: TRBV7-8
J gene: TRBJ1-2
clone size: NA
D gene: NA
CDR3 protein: CASSLALRTEIYGYTF
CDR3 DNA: TGTGCCAGCAGCTTAGCGTTAAGGACAGAAATCTATGGCTACACCTTC

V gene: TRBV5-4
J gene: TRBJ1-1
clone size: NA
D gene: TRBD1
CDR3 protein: CASSLQGEVAFF
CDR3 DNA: TGTGCCAGCAGCTTGCAGGGGGAGGTCGCTTTCTTT

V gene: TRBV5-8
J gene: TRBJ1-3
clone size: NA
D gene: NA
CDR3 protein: CASSPQGLSGNTIYF
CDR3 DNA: TGTGCCAGCAGCCCACAGGGTCTCTCTGGAAACACCATATATTTT

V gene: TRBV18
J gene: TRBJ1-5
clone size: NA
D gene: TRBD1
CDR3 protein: CASSPWTGGARNQPQHF
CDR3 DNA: TGTGCCAGCTCACCATGGACAGGGGGAGCACGCAATCAGCCCCAGCATTTT

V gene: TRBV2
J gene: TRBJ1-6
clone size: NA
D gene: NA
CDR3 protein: CASSRTDSRNSPLHF
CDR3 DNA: TGTGCCAGCAGCAGAACGGATTCCAGAAATTCACCCCTCCACTTT

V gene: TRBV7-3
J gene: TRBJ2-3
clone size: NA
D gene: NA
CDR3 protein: CASSSTGYSDTQYF
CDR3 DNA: TGTGCCAGCAGCTCTACAGGGTATTCCGATACGCAGTATTTT

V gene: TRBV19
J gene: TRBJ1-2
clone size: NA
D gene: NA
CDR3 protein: CASSIDAGMRGYTF
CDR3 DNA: TGTGCCAGTAGTATAGACGCAGGGATGAGGGGCTACACCTTC

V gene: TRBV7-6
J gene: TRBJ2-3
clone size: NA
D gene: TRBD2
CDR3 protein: CASSPRSGGAPDTQYF
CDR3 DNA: TGTGCCAGCAGCCCCCGAAGCGGGGGGGCCCCAGATACGCAGTATTTT

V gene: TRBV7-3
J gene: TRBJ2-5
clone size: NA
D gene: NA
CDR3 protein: CASSLGASSTQYF
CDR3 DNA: TGTGCCAGCAGCCTAGGGGCTTCCTCGACCCAGTACTTC

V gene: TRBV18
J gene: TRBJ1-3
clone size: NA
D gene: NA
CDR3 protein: CASSPEGLDGNTIYF
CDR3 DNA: TGTGCCAGCTCACCGGAGGGGCTAGACGGAAACACCATATATTTT

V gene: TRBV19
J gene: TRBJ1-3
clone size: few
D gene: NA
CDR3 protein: CASSMAGISGNTIYF
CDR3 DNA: TGTGCCAGTAGTATGGCAGGCATCTCTGGAAACACCATATATTTT

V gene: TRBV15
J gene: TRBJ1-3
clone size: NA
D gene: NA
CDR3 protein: CATTPGSGNTIYF
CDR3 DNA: TGCGCCACCACACCAGGGTCTGGAAACACCATATATTTT

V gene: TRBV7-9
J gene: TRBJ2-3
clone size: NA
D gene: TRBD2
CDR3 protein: CASSYGLAGEDTQYF
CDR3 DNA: TGTGCCAGCAGCTACGGACTAGCGGGGGAGGATACGCAGTATTTT

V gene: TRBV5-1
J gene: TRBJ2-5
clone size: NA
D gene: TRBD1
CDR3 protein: CASSLDGRGLETQYF
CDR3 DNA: TGCGCCAGCAGCTTGGATGGCAGGGGGCTGGAGACCCAGTACTTC

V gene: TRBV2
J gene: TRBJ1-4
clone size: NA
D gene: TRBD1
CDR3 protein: CATQPRGRGGLDEKLFF
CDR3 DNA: TGTGCCACCCAACCCAGGGGGCGCGGCGGGCTCGATGAAAAACTGTTTTTT

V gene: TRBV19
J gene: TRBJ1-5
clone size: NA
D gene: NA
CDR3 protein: CAGGAGLRPQHF
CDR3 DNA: TGTGCCGGGGGGGCAGGCCTAAGGCCCCAGCATTTT

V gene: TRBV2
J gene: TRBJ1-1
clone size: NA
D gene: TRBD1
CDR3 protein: CASSERAGGSTEAFF
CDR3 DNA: TGTGCCAGCAGTGAACGGGCAGGGGGGAGCACTGAAGCTTTCTTT

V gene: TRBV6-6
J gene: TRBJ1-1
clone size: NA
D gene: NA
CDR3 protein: CASSWRGETEAFF
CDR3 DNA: TGTGCCAGCAGTTGGAGGGGGGAAACTGAAGCTTTCTTT

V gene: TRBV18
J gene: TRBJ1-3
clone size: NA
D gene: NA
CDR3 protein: CASSVSGDIIWNTIYF
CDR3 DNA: TGTGCCAGCTCAGTTTCCGGCGACATTATTTGGAACACCATATATTTT

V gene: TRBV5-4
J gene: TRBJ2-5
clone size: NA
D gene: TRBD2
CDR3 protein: CASSLAGIEAETQYF
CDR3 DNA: TGTGCCAGCAGCTTAGCGGGGATCGAGGCCGAGACCCAGTACTTC

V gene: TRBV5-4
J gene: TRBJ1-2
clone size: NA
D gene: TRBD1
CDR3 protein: CASSPQGAHYGYTF
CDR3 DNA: TGTGCCAGCAGCCCTCAGGGGGCCCACTATGGCTACACCTTC

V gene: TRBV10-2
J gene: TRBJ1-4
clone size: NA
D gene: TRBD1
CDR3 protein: CASTRQGERGSEKLFF
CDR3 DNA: TGCGCCAGTACTAGACAGGGCGAGAGGGGGAGTGAAAAACTGTTTTTT

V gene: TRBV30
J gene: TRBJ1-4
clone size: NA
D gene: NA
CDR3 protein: CAWSVRGANEKLFF
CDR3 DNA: TGTGCCTGGAGTGTACGAGGGGCCAATGAAAAACTGTTTTTT

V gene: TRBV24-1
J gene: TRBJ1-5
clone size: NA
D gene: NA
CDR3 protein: CATSDTGHNNQPQHF
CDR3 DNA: TGTGCCACCAGTGATACAGGACATAACAATCAGCCCCAGCATTTT

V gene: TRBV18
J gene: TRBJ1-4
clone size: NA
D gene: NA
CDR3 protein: CASSPRTHATNEKLFF
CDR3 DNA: TGTGCCAGCTCACCCCGGACCCACGCAACTAATGAAAAACTGTTTTTT

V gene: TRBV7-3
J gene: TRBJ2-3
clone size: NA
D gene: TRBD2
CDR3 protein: CASSSPGLARGYTDTQYF
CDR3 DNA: TGTGCCAGCAGCTCACCGGGACTAGCTCGGGGCTACACAGATACGCAGTATTTT

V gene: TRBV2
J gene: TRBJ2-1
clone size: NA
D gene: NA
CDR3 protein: CASMFNEQFF
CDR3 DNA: TGTGCCAGCATGTTCAATGAGCAGTTCTTC

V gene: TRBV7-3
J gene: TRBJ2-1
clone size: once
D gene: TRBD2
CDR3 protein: CASSASLAGGSLNEQFF
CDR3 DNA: TGTGCCAGCAGCGCGTCATTAGCGGGGGGGTCCCTCAATGAGCAGTTCTTC

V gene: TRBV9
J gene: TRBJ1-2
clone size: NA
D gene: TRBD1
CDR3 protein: CASSVGQGNFWSGYTF
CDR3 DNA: TGTGCCAGCAGCGTAGGACAGGGGAATTTCTGGAGTGGCTACACCTTC

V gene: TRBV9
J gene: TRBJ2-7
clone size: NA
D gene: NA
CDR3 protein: CASSVGRGSSYEQYF
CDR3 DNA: TGTGCCAGCAGCGTAGGAAGGGGGAGCTCCTACGAGCAGTACTTC

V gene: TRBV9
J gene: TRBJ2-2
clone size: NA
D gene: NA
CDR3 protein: CASSVDRSNTGELFF
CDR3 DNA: TGTGCCAGCAGCGTAGACAGATCGAACACCGGGGAGCTGTTTTTT

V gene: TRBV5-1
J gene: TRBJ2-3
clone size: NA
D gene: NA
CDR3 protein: CASSLGVQSTDTQYF
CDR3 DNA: TGCGCCAGCAGCTTGGGGGTTCAGAGCACAGATACGCAGTATTTT

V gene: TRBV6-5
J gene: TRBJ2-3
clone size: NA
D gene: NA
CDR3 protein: CASSYSSGNTQYF
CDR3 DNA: TGTGCCAGCAGTTACTCGTCCGGCAATACGCAGTATTTT

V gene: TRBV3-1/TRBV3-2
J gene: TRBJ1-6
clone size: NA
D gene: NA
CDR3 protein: CASSQGQNNSPLHF
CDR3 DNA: TGTGCCAGCAGCCAAGGACAGAATAATTCACCCCTCCACTTT

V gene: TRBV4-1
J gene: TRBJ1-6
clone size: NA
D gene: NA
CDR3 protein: CASSQEGSYNSPLHF
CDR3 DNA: TGCGCCAGCAGCCAAGAGGGCTCCTATAATTCACCCCTCCACTTT

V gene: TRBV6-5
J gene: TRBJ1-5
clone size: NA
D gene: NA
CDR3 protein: CASGPPMQPQHF
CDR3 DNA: TGTGCCAGCGGTCCACCCATGCAGCCCCAGCATTTT

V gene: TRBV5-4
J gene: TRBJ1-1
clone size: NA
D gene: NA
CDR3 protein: CASSLLRDTEAFF
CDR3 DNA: TGTGCCAGCAGCTTGCTCAGGGACACTGAAGCTTTCTTT

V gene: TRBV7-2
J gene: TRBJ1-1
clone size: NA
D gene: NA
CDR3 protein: CASSLATFGIPTEAFF
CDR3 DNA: TGTGCCAGCAGCTTAGCGACCTTCGGGATCCCAACTGAAGCTTTCTTT